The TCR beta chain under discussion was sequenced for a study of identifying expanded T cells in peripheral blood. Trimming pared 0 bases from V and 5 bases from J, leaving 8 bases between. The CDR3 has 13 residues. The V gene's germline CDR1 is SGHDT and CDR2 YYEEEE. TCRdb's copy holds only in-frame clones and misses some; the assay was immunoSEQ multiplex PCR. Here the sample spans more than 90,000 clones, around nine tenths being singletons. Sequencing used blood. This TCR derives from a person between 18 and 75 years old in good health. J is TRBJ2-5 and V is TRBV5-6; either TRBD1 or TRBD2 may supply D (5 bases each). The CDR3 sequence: CASSLGRDETQYF. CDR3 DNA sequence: TGTGCCAGCAGCTTGGGCAGGGACGAGACCCAGTACTTC.